This TCR beta chain was recorded in a study of blood T cell repertoires in COVID-19. Whole-study context: Sites in the United States, Italy and Spain provided acute and convalescent COVID-19 samples.

The authors' processing: Estimates of nucleated cell counts were drawn from the amplification of reference gene primers. Libraries were prepared by immunoSEQ multiplex PCR; TCRdb keeps only in-frame clonotypes and omits some of them. For V, J and clone size, that table is used; D and trimming come from the DNA. The sample has under 45,000 clones, approximately 79% seen once. CDR1 is ENHRY, CDR2 SYGVKD, per germline. The CDR3 has 15 residues. With 4 bases clipped from V and 4 bases from J, the junction kept 9 bases outside the gene matches. This receptor was identified in a human donor in a cohort sampled during active COVID-19. This chain uses TRBV10-3 with TRBJ1-2; 7 nucleotides agree with TRBD1. Sequenced material: peripheral blood. CDR3 region: CAISVDRASFYGYTF. The CDR3 DNA reads as TGTGCCATCAGTGTAGACAGGGCCTCCTTCTATGGCTACACCTTC.